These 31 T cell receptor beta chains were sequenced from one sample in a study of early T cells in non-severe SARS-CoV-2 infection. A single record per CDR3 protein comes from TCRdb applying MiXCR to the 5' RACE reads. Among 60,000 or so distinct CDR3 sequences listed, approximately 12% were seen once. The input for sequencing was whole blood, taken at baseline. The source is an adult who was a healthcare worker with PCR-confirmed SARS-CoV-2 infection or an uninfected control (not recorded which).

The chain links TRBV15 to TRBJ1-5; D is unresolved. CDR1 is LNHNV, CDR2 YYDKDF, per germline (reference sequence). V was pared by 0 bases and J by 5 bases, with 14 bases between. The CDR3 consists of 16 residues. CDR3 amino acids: CATSRDATEKYQPQHF. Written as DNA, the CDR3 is TGTGCCACCAGCAGAGATGCCACGGAAAAATATCAGCCCCAGCATTTT.

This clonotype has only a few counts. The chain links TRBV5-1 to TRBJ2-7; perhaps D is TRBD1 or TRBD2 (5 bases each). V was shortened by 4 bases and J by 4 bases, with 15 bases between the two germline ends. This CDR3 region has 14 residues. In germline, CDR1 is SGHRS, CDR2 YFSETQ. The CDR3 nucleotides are TGCGCCAGCAGCCCCGAAGAGGGGCGGTACGAGCAGTACTTC. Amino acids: CASSPEEGRYEQYF.

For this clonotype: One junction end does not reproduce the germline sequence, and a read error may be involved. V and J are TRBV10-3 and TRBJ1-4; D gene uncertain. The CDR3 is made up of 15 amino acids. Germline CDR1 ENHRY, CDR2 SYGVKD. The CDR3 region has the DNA TGTGCCATCGGTGATCGGCCCGAAACTAATGAAAAACTGTTTTTT. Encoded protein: CAIGDRPETNEKLFF.

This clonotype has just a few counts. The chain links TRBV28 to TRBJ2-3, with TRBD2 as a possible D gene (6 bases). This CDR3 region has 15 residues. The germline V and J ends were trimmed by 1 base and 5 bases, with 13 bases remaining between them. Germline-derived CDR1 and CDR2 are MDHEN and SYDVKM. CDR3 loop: CASSLSWRDEDTQYF. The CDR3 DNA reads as TGTGCCAGCAGTTTATCGTGGCGGGACGAAGATACGCAGTATTTT. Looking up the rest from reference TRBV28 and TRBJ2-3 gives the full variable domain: DVKVTQSSRYLVKRTGEKVFLECVQDMDHENMFWYRQDPGLGLRLIYFSYDVKMKEKGDIPEGYSVSREKKERFSLILESASTNQTSMYLCASSLSWRDEDTQYFGPGTRLTVL.

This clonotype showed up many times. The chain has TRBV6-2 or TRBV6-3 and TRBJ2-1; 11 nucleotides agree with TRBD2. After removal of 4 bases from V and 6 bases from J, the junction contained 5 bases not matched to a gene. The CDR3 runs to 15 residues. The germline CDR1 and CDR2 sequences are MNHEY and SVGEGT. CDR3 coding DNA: TGTGCCAGCAGTTGGGGGACTAGCGGTAGCAATGAGCAGTTCTTC. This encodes CASSWGTSGSNEQFF.

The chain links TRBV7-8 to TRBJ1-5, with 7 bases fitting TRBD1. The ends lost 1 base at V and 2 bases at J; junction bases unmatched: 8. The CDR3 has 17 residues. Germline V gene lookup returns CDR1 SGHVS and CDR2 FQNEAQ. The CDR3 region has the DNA TGTGCCAGCAGCTTAGGACGACAGGGCCAAGGCAATCAGCCCCAGCATTTT. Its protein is CASSLGRQGQGNQPQHF.

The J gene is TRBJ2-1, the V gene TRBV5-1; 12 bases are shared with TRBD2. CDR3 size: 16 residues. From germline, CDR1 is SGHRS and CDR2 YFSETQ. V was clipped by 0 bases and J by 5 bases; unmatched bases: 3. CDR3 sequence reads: CASSLARTSGDNEQFF. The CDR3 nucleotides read TGCGCCAGCAGCTTGGCGAGGACTAGCGGGGACAATGAGCAGTTCTTC. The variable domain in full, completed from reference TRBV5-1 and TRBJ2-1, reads KAGVTQTPRYLIKTRGQQVTLSCSPISGHRSVSWYQQTPGQGLQFLFEYFSETQRNKGNFPGRFSGRQFSNSRSEMNVSTLELGDSALYLCASSLARTSGDNEQFFGPGTRLTVL.

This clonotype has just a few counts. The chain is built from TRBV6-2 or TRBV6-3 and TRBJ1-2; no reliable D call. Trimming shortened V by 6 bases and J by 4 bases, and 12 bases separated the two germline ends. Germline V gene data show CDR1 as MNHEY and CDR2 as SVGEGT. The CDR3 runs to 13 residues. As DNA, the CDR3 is TGTGCCAGCAGAAGTGACGGAATCTATGGCTACACCTTC. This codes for CASRSDGIYGYTF.

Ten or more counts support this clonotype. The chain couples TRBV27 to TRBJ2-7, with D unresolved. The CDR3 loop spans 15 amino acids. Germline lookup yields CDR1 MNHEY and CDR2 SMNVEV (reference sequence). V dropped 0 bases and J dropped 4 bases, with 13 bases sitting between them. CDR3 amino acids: CASSLSVQPFYEQYF. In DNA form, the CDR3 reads TGTGCCAGCAGTTTATCGGTTCAGCCTTTTTACGAGCAGTACTTC.

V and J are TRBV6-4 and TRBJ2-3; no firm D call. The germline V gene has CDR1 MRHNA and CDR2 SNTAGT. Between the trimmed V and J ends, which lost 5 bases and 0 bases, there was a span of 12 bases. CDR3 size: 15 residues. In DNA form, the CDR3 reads TGTGCCAGCAGTCCCGGCTTGTCTAGCACAGATACGCAGTATTTT. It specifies CASSPGLSSTDTQYF.

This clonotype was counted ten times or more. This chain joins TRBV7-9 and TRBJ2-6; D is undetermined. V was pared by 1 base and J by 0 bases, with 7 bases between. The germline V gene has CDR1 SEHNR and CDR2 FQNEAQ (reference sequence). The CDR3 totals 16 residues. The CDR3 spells CASSLEVSSGANVLTF. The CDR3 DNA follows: TGTGCCAGCAGCTTAGAAGTCAGCTCTGGGGCCAACGTCCTGACTTTC.

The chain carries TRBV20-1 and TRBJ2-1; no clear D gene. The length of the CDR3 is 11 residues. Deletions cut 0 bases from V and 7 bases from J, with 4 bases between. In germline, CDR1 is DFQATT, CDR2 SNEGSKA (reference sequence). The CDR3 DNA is TGCAGTGCTAGAGATACTAATGAGCAGTTCTTC. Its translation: CSARDTNEQFF.

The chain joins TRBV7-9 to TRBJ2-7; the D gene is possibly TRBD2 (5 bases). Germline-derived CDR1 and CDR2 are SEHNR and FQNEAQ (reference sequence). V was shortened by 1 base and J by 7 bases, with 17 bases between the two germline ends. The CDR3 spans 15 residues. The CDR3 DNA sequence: TGTGCCAGCAGCTTAGTTCGGGGAGTATTGACGGAGCAGTACTTC. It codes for CASSLVRGVLTEQYF. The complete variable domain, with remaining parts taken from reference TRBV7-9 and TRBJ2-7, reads DTGVSQNPRHKITKRGQNVTFRCDPISEHNRLYWYRQTLGQGPEFLTYFQNEAQLEKSRLLSDRFSAERPKGSFSTLEIQRTEQGDSAMYLCASSLVRGVLTEQYFGPGTRLTVT.

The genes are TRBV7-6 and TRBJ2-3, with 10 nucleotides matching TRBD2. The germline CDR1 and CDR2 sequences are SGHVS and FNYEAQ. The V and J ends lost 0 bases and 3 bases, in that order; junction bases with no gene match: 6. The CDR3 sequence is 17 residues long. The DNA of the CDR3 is TGTGCCAGCAGCTTAGCGCAGCGGGAGGGCCTTACAGATACGCAGTATTTT. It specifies CASSLAQREGLTDTQYF.

CDR3 residues: CATGHGTSPTGELFF. The CDR3 region has the DNA TGTGCCACCGGTCATGGGACTTCCCCCACCGGGGAGCTGTTTTTT. The chain recombines TRBV24-1 with TRBJ2-2, with D maybe TRBD2 (6 bases). Per germline, CDR1 KGHDR and CDR2 SFDVKD. CDR3 length equals 15 residues. The V end was cut by 9 bases, the J end by 4 bases, with 17 bases between.

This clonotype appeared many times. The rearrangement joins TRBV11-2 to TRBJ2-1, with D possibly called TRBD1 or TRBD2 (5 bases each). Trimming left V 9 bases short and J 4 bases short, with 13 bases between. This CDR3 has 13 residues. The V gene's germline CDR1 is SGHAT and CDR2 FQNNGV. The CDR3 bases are TGTGCCAGTGGGGACGGTCTTTACAATGAGCAGTTCTTC. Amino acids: CASGDGLYNEQFF.

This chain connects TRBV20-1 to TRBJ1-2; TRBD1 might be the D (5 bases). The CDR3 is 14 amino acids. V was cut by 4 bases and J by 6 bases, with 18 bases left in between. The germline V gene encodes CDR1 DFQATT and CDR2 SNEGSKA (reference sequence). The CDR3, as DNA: TGCAGTGCTACCGACAGTTCGGTCGGGGATGGCTACACCTTC. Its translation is CSATDSSVGDGYTF.

CDR3 sequence (DNA): TGTGCCAGCAGCTTCGTGAGCGGGAGGAGCGAGCAGTACTTC. Protein sequence: CASSFVSGRSEQYF. The chain uses TRBV7-2 and TRBJ2-7, with 9 positions matching TRBD2. Germline V gives CDR1 SGHTA, CDR2 FQGNSA. CDR3 length: 14 residues. The V gene end was trimmed by 3 bases and the J gene end by 6 bases; junction bases not matched to a gene: 6. The whole variable domain, filled in from reference TRBV7-2 and TRBJ2-7, reads GAGVSQSPSNKVTEKGKDVELRCDPISGHTALYWYRQSLGQGLEFLIYFQGNSAPDKSGLPSDRFSAERTGGSVSTLTIQRTQQEDSAVYLCASSFVSGRSEQYFGPGTRLTVT.

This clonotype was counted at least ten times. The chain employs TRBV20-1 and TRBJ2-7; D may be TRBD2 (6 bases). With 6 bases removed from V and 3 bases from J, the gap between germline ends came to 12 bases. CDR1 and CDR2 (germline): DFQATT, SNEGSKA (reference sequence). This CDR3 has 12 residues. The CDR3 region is CSAASGVYEQYF. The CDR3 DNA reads TGCAGTGCGGCCTCGGGAGTCTACGAGCAGTACTTC.

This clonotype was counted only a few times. The CDR3 coding sequence is TGTGCCAGCAGTTTAGCGGTCGGGACTAGCGGATCCTACGAGCAGTACTTC. Translation: CASSLAVGTSGSYEQYF. V usage is TRBV12-3 or TRBV12-4 and J usage is TRBJ2-7; TRBD2 aligns across 11 bases. Trimming cost V 0 bases and J 1 base; bases outside gene matches: 5. This CDR3 comprises 17 residues.

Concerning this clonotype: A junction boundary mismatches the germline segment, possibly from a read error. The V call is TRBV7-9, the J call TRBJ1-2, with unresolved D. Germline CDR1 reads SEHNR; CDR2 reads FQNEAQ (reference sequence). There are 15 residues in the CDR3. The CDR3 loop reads CASSSPSLTVYGYAF. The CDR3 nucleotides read TGTGCCAGCAGCTCTCCCTCGTTGACCGTCTATGGCTACGCCTTC. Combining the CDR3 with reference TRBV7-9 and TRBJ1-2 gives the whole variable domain DTGVSQNPRHKITKRGQNVTFRCDPISEHNRLYWYRQTLGQGPEFLTYFQNEAQLEKSRLLSDRFSAERPKGSFSTLEIQRTEQGDSAMYLCASSSPSLTVYGYAFGSGTRLTVV.

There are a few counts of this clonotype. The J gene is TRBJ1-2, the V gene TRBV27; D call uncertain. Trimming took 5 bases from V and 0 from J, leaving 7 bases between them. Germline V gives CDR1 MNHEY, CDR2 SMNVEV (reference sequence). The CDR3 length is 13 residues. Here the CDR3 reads CASSRTSNYGYTF. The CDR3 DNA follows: TGTGCCAGCAGTAGGACCTCTAACTATGGCTACACCTTC.

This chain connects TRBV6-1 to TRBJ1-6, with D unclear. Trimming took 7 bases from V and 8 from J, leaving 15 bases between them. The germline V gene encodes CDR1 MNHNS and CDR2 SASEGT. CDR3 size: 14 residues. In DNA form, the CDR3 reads TGTGCCAGCACTCCGCGGCAGAATTATTCACCCCTCCACTTT. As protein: CASTPRQNYSPLHF.

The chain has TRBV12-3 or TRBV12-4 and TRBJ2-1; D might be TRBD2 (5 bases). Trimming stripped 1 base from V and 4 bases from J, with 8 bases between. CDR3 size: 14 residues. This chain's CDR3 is CASSLGTGYNEQFF. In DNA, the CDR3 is TGTGCCAGCAGTTTAGGGACGGGATACAATGAGCAGTTCTTC.

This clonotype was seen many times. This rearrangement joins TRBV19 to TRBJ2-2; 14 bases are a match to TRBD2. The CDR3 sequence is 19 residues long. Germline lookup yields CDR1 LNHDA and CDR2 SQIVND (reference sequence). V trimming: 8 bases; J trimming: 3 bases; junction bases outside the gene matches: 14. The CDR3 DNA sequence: TGTGCCAGTGGCCCCATTCCGGGACTAGCGGGGGTAGACACCGGGGAGCTGTTTTTT. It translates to CASGPIPGLAGVDTGELFF.

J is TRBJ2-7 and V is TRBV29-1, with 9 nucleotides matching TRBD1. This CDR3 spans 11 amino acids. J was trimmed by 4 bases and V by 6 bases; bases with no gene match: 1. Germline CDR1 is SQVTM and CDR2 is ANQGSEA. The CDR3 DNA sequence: TGCAGCGTGGACAGGGGTTACGAGCAGTACTTC. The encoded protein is CSVDRGYEQYF.

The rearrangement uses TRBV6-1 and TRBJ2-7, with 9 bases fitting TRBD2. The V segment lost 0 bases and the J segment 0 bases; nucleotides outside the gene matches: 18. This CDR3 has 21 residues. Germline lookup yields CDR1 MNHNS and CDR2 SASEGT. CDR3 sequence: CASSEAGIAGVIHRSSYEQYF. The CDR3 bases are TGTGCCAGCAGTGAAGCAGGCATAGCGGGAGTCATACACCGAAGCTCCTACGAGCAGTACTTC.

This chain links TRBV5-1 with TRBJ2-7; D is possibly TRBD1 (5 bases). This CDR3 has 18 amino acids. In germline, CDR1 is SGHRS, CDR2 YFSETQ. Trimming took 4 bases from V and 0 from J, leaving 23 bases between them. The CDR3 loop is CASSQTDFFSPSSYEQYF. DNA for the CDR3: TGCGCCAGCAGCCAGACAGACTTCTTTTCTCCTAGCTCCTACGAGCAGTACTTC.

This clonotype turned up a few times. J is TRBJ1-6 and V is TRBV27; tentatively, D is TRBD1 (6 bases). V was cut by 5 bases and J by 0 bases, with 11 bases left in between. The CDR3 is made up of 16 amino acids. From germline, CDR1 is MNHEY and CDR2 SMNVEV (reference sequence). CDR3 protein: CASSPRTDSYNSPLHF. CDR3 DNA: TGTGCCAGCAGTCCGCGGACAGACTCCTATAATTCACCCCTCCACTTT.

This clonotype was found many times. DNA for the CDR3: TGTGCCAGCAGCTCACTGGGGTGGAACAAGGGAAACACCATATATTTT. Residues: CASSSLGWNKGNTIYF. V is TRBV7-2 and J is TRBJ1-3; the D is unclear. In germline, CDR1 is SGHTA, CDR2 FQGNSA. The CDR3 totals 16 residues. V was pared by 4 bases and J by 4 bases, with 17 bases between.

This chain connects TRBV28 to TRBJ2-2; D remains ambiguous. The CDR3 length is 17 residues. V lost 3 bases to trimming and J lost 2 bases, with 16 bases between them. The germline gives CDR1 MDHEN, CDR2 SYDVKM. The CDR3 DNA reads TGTGCCAGCAGTTTTTTCGGGCAAGGGCCCAACACCGGGGAGCTGTTTTTT. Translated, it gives CASSFFGQGPNTGELFF. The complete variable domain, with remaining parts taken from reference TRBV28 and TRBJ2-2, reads DVKVTQSSRYLVKRTGEKVFLECVQDMDHENMFWYRQDPGLGLRLIYFSYDVKMKEKGDIPEGYSVSREKKERFSLILESASTNQTSMYLCASSFFGQGPNTGELFFGEGSRLTVL.